Each of the 13 T cell receptor beta chains below was sequenced from the same sample in a study of neurological immune-mediated disorders. Described time point: longitudinal time-point 1 (baseline). TCRdb itself ran the 5' RACE reads through MiXCR, one entry per CDR3 protein. The repertoire holds about 49,000 distinct CDR3 sequences, 9% to 10% seen once, with 1.5% to 2% in the top ten. Sequencing was performed on PBMCs. These receptor sequences come from a woman between 40 and 50 years old in good health.

The V and J genes are TRBV30 and TRBJ1-1; no firm D call. This CDR3 is 14 amino acids long. V was clipped by 2 bases and J by 5 bases, with 15 bases between them. The germline V gene encodes CDR1 GTSNPN and CDR2 SVGIG (reference sequence). The CDR3 DNA is TGTGCCTGGAGTAGGATAGAGGTCCGGACTGAAGCTTTCTTT. Its translation: CAWSRIEVRTEAFF.

This clonotype was seen repeatedly, ten times or more. This chain links TRBV5-1 with TRBJ2-2, with 7 bases identical to TRBD2. Unmatched junction bases numbered 4, after V lost 1 base and J lost 1 base. Germline V lookup: CDR1 SGHRS, CDR2 YFSETQ. The CDR3 totals 16 residues. The CDR3 DNA reads TGCGCCAGCAGCTTGTTGGCGGGGGTGAACACCGGGGAGCTGTTTTTT. Protein: CASSLLAGVNTGELFF.

The rearrangement links TRBV5-1 to TRBJ2-7; a possible D gene is TRBD2 (9 bases). The CDR3 has 17 residues. The V end was cut by 3 bases, the J end by 5 bases, with 24 bases between. Germline assignment: CDR1 SGHRS and CDR2 YFSETQ. This chain's CDR3 is CASSSGQESSGIDEQYF. The CDR3 region has the DNA TGCGCCAGCAGCTCGGGACAGGAGTCTAGCGGGATCGACGAGCAGTACTTC. The full variable domain, in which reference TRBV5-1 and TRBJ2-7 provide the parts outside the CDR3, is KAGVTQTPRYLIKTRGQQVTLSCSPISGHRSVSWYQQTPGQGLQFLFEYFSETQRNKGNFPGRFSGRQFSNSRSEMNVSTLELGDSALYLCASSSGQESSGIDEQYFGPGTRLTVT.

This clonotype was recorded at least ten times. The rearrangement joins TRBV5-1 to TRBJ2-3; D remains unclear. CDR3 size: 19 residues. V lost 5 bases and J lost 2, with 27 bases in between. Germline V gene data show CDR1 as SGHRS and CDR2 as YFSETQ. In DNA form, the CDR3 reads TGCGCCAGCAGACGATGGGCCGACTCCCAGAGAGGCTCCACAGATACGCAGTATTTT. It translates to CASRRWADSQRGSTDTQYF.

In regard to this clonotype: The junction departs from germline at one end; a sequencing error may be responsible. The chain employs TRBV11-2 and TRBJ2-3; 10 nucleotides line up with TRBD2. Per the germline V gene, CDR1 is SGHAT and CDR2 is FQNNGV. The CDR3 is 15 residues long. The CDR3 spells CASSSSSGGIDTQYF. The DNA for the CDR3 is TGTGCAAGCAGCTCCTCTAGCGGGGGTATAGATACGCAGTATTTT.

This clonotype came up many times. The chain links TRBV5-1 to TRBJ2-1, with unresolved D. Germline CDR1 and CDR2: SGHRS and YFSETQ. This CDR3 comprises 16 residues. Trimming stripped 5 bases from V and 0 bases from J, with 15 bases between. The CDR3 loop is CASSRDGVSSYNEQFF. Written as DNA, the CDR3 is TGCGCCAGCAGTCGTGACGGCGTGAGCTCCTACAATGAGCAGTTCTTC.

This clonotype was picked up many times. V usage is TRBV14 and J usage is TRBJ2-4, with D unresolved. Trimming stripped 3 bases from V and 5 bases from J, with 14 bases between. The germline V gene encodes CDR1 SGHDN and CDR2 FVKESK. The CDR3 extends over 15 amino acids. CDR3 sequence: CASSQAARNQNIQYF. The CDR3, as DNA: TGTGCCAGCAGCCAGGCTGCGAGAAACCAAAACATTCAGTACTTC.

The gene calls are TRBV10-3 and TRBJ2-3; 9 bases match TRBD1. This CDR3 contains 15 residues. Germline V gives CDR1 ENHRY, CDR2 SYGVKD. V lost 6 bases, J lost 3 bases, and 7 bases stayed unmatched. CDR3 protein: CAIRTGQGGTDTQYF. For the CDR3, the DNA is TGTGCCATCAGGACGGGACAGGGTGGTACAGATACGCAGTATTTT.

This clonotype was counted many times. The rearrangement uses TRBV12-3 or TRBV12-4 and TRBJ2-2; perhaps TRBD2 as D (6 bases). V was clipped by 7 bases and J by 3 bases, with 12 bases between them. CDR3 size: 14 residues. CDR3 sequence (DNA): TGTGCCAGCATAAGGGACTCTTACACCGGGGAGCTGTTTTTT. Residues: CASIRDSYTGELFF.

The sample holds many counts of this clonotype. The rearrangement links TRBV7-2 to TRBJ2-2, with 8 bases identical to TRBD2. The germline V gene encodes CDR1 SGHTA and CDR2 FQGNSA. This CDR3 is built from 18 residues. After removal of 1 base from V and 5 bases from J, the junction contained 12 bases not matched to a gene. In DNA, the CDR3 is TGTGCCAGCAGCTTAGTAGGAAGTGCGGGGGGCTGGACCGGGGAGCTGTTTTTT. This translates into CASSLVGSAGGWTGELFF.

The rearrangement links TRBV4-2 to TRBJ1-1; D is undetermined. Germline V gene lookup returns CDR1 LGHNA and CDR2 YNFKEQ. Trimming took 3 bases from V and 0 from J, leaving 8 bases between them. The CDR3 contains 14 residues. The CDR3 loop is CASSQRELNTEAFF. The CDR3 DNA sequence: TGTGCCAGCAGCCAGAGGGAGCTGAACACTGAAGCTTTCTTT.

This clonotype was seen at least ten times. This chain uses TRBV20-1 with TRBJ1-4, with D hard to call. This CDR3 is 13 amino acids long. The V gene lost 0 bases and the J gene lost 6 bases, with 8 bases spanning the gap. Germline V CDR1 and CDR2: DFQATT, SNEGSKA (reference sequence). CDR3 region: CSAREASDEKLFF. CDR3 coding DNA: TGCAGTGCTAGAGAGGCTTCGGATGAAAAACTGTTTTTT.

The chain links TRBV5-1 to TRBJ1-1; D may be TRBD1 (5 bases). Germline CDR1 reads SGHRS; CDR2 reads YFSETQ. The CDR3 is 14 amino acids. CDR3 amino acids: CDRIAAGANTEAFF. CDR3 DNA: TGCGACAGGATTGCGGCCGGCGCGAACACTGAAGCTTTCTTT.